This T cell receptor (beta chain) appears in the sequencing data of a study of cytomegalovirus exposure and HLA in healthy donors. Overall study context: It was reported in a later analysis that the same platform had been used for the 120 validation repertoires as for the approximately 700 first-cohort repertoires.

Separate from the roughly 700-subject first cohort was the 120-subject validation cohort, to which the donors belonged. The assay was immunoSEQ multiplex PCR, and TCRdb's table has in-frame clones only and misses some. The sample consists of about 64,000 clones, approximately 90% of them appearing once. Trimming took 2 bases from V and 8 from J; bases not matched to a gene: 6. The CDR3 contains 14 residues. Germline CDR1 is MGHDK and CDR2 is SYGVNS. V usage is TRBV25-1 and J usage is TRBJ2-1; 7 nucleotides match TRBD2. This TCR was recovered from a woman aged 18-29 years in good health and CMV-seronegative. The sample was PBMCs. The CDR3 reads CASSEPGLLDEQFF. Here the CDR3 DNA reads TGTGCCAGCAGTGAACCGGGACTACTCGATGAGCAGTTCTTC.